A single sample gave rise to the 27 T cell receptor beta chains below, sequenced in a study of cytomegalovirus exposure and HLA in healthy donors. The PCR had 60 Vbeta and 13 Jbeta primers. Sequenced by immunoSEQ multiplex PCR; TCRdb stores in-frame clones only, minus some. The table shows 150,000 or so clones, with roughly 85% occurring only once. Sequencing was done on a sample of PBMCs. The receptors come from a man aged 45 to 65 in good health and CMV-seropositive.

V gene TRBV5-4 combines with J gene TRBJ2-5; D possibly corresponds to TRBD1 (5 bases). The germline V gene has CDR1 SGHNT and CDR2 YYREEE (reference sequence). Trimming pared 0 bases from V and 3 bases from J, leaving 9 bases between. The CDR3 has 14 amino acids. DNA for the CDR3: TGTGCCAGCAGCTTGGAAGTGACAGAAGAGACCCAGTACTTC. This translates into CASSLEVTEETQYF.

The chain links TRBV6-5 to TRBJ1-3; 8 bases are shared with TRBD1. Per the germline V gene, CDR1 is MNHEY and CDR2 is SVGAGI. V was pared by 5 bases and J by 0 bases, with 3 bases of the junction left unmatched. This CDR3 comprises 15 residues. CDR3 residues: CASSQDRVSGNTIYF. The DNA for the CDR3 is TGTGCCAGCAGTCAGGACAGGGTCTCTGGAAACACCATATATTTT.

The chain links TRBV9 to TRBJ1-3, with D tentatively TRBD1 (6 bases). From germline, CDR1 is SGDLS and CDR2 YYNGEE. CDR3 size: 16 residues. Between the trimmed V and J ends, which lost 4 bases and 2 bases, there was a span of 16 bases. CDR3 coding DNA: TGTGCCAGCAGCCCTATGGGAGGGGGGGCTGGAAACACCATATATTTT. This translates into CASSPMGGGAGNTIYF.

This chain uses TRBV7-9 with TRBJ2-7, with 9 bases aligning to TRBD2. Germline lookup yields CDR1 SEHNR and CDR2 FQNEAQ (reference sequence). The junction had 9 bases not matched to a gene; V was cut back by 3 bases and J by 6 bases. The CDR3 covers 15 residues. CDR3 coding DNA: TGTGCCAGCAGCTTTGGTAGCGGGGGTTTGGGCGAGCAGTACTTC. It is translated as CASSFGSGGLGEQYF.

The chain is built from TRBV7-3 and TRBJ2-7; no firm D call. This CDR3 has 13 amino acids. CDR1 and CDR2 (germline): SGHTA, FQGTGA. With 5 bases removed from V and 3 bases from J, the gap between germline ends came to 11 bases. The CDR3 spells CASSPSQDYEQYF. Written as DNA, the CDR3 is TGTGCCAGCAGCCCCTCACAAGACTACGAGCAGTACTTC.

The chain carries TRBV2 and TRBJ2-3, with D possibly matching TRBD1 (6 bases). Trimming removed 0 bases from V and 0 bases from J, with 16 bases in between. The CDR3 length is 18 residues. Germline CDR1 SNHLY, CDR2 FYNNEI. The chain's CDR3 is CASSEAADRETSTDTQYF. DNA for the CDR3: TGTGCCAGCAGTGAAGCTGCGGACAGAGAAACTAGCACAGATACGCAGTATTTT.

The V call is TRBV28, the J call TRBJ1-5, with TRBD1 matching 9 bases. The length of the CDR3 is 15 residues. Germline CDR1 and CDR2: MDHEN and SYDVKM. Trimming removed 5 bases from V and 6 bases from J; junction bases left unmatched: 8. CDR3 in amino acids: CASSPQGTGRQPQHF. The CDR3 nucleotides read TGTGCCAGCAGTCCCCAGGGGACAGGGCGTCAGCCCCAGCATTTT. The full variable domain, its missing parts supplied by reference TRBV28 and TRBJ1-5, is DVKVTQSSRYLVKRTGEKVFLECVQDMDHENMFWYRQDPGLGLRLIYFSYDVKMKEKGDIPEGYSVSREKKERFSLILESASTNQTSMYLCASSPQGTGRQPQHFGDGTRLSIL.

The rearrangement joins TRBV2 to TRBJ2-1, with 9 nucleotides matching TRBD2. The CDR3 extends over 15 amino acids. V shed 6 bases, J shed 7 bases, and the junction held 10 bases outside the gene matches. Germline assignment: CDR1 SNHLY and CDR2 FYNNEI. CDR3 sequence reads: CASSARRGGGNEQFF. Written as DNA, the CDR3 is TGTGCCAGCAGCGCTAGGCGCGGGGGGGGTAATGAGCAGTTCTTC. The full variable domain, completed using reference TRBV2 and TRBJ2-1, is EPEVTQTPSHQVTQMGQEVILRCVPISNHLYFYWYRQILGQKVEFLVSFYNNEISEKSEIFDDQFSVERPDGSNFTLKIRSTKLEDSAMYFCASSARRGGGNEQFFGPGTRLTVL.

The chain is built from TRBV29-1 and TRBJ1-1, with D perhaps matching TRBD1 (6 bases). Deletions cut 7 bases from V and 4 bases from J, with 16 bases between. The CDR3 runs to 13 residues. CDR1 is SQVTM, CDR2 ANQGSEA, per germline. CDR3 sequence: CSAALQGGTEAFF. The CDR3 DNA reads TGCAGCGCCGCCCTACAGGGCGGCACTGAAGCTTTCTTT.

The gene calls are TRBV19 and TRBJ2-5, with 9 bases lining up with TRBD2. CDR3 length: 13 amino acids. V was clipped by 7 bases and J by 5 bases; unmatched bases: 5. Germline V lookup: CDR1 LNHDA, CDR2 SQIVND (reference sequence). CDR3 bases: TGTGCCAGTATGGAGACTAGCGGCGAGACCCAGTACTTC. Translating gives CASMETSGETQYF.

The sample holds a few counts of this clone. This chain links TRBV6-1 with TRBJ2-3; 8 nucleotides align to TRBD2. The V segment lost 4 bases and the J segment 3 bases; nucleotides outside the gene matches: 6. CDR1 is MNHNS and CDR2 is SASEGT in the germline V gene. This CDR3 is built from 15 residues. CDR3 sequence: CASSGAGGTTDTQYF. The CDR3 DNA reads TGTGCCAGCAGTGGGGCGGGGGGCACGACAGATACGCAGTATTTT.

This chain uses TRBV5-1 with TRBJ1-5, with D perhaps matching TRBD1 (6 bases). The CDR3 runs to 14 residues. Germline V gene sequence: CDR1 SGHRS, CDR2 YFSETQ. V lost 4 bases to trimming and J lost 3 bases, with 11 bases between them. The CDR3 region has the DNA TGCGCCAGCAGCGAGGGACAAATCAATCAGCCCCAGCATTTT. It codes for CASSEGQINQPQHF. The complete variable domain, with remaining parts taken from reference TRBV5-1 and TRBJ1-5, reads KAGVTQTPRYLIKTRGQQVTLSCSPISGHRSVSWYQQTPGQGLQFLFEYFSETQRNKGNFPGRFSGRQFSNSRSEMNVSTLELGDSALYLCASSEGQINQPQHFGDGTRLSIL.

This clone was counted a single time. The CDR3 DNA follows: TGTGCCAGCAGCCCAGGGGGCCAAGAGACCCAGTACTTC. It codes for CASSPGGQETQYF. The chain combines TRBV11-2 with TRBJ2-5; the match to TRBD1 covers 7 bases. Germline CDR1 SGHAT, CDR2 FQNNGV. The CDR3 totals 13 residues. J lost 1 base, V lost 5 bases, and 1 base had no gene match.

The chain joins TRBV4-1 to TRBJ1-5; D uncertain. Trimming took 4 bases from V and 3 from J, leaving 7 bases between them. CDR1 and CDR2 from the germline V gene are MGHRA and YSYEKL. This CDR3 is 13 amino acids long. The DNA of the CDR3 is TGCGCCAGCAGCCGAGGCCCCAATCAGCCCCAGCATTTT. It encodes CASSRGPNQPQHF.

In DNA form, the CDR3 reads TGTGCCAGCAGCCACATCGGGGACATTGTATACGAGCAGTACTTC. As protein: CASSHIGDIVYEQYF. The chain combines TRBV5-4 with TRBJ2-7, with D tentatively TRBD1 (6 bases). Germline CDR1 is SGHNT and CDR2 is YYREEE (reference sequence). V was shortened by 4 bases and J by 4 bases, with 18 bases between the two germline ends. The CDR3 extends over 15 amino acids.

V gene TRBV2 combines with J gene TRBJ2-1; D may be TRBD2 (5 bases). This CDR3 contains 20 residues. The ends were cut back, 5 bases at V and 0 bases at J, with 26 bases in the middle. Germline values: CDR1 SNHLY, CDR2 FYNNEI. The CDR3 bases are TGTGCCAGCAGTTCGCCAGAGGGCCAGCCAGTAATTAGCTCCTACAATGAGCAGTTCTTC. Translating it yields CASSSPEGQPVISSYNEQFF.

For the CDR3, the DNA is TGTGCCAGCAGTACGATCGGGAGTGCCGAGACCCAGTACTTC. Translation: CASSTIGSAETQYF. This sequence joins TRBV28 and TRBJ2-5, with D possibly TRBD2 on 6 matching bases. Germline V gives CDR1 MDHEN, CDR2 SYDVKM. There are 14 residues in the CDR3. The V and J ends lost 5 bases and 5 bases respectively, with 15 bases between them. Supplemented by reference TRBV28 and TRBJ2-5, the full variable domain reads DVKVTQSSRYLVKRTGEKVFLECVQDMDHENMFWYRQDPGLGLRLIYFSYDVKMKEKGDIPEGYSVSREKKERFSLILESASTNQTSMYLCASSTIGSAETQYFGPGTRLLVL.

The chain joins TRBV4-1 to TRBJ2-3, with D perhaps matching TRBD2 (5 bases). Trimming shortened V by 1 base and J by 10 bases, and 18 bases separated the two germline ends. The germline gives CDR1 MGHRA, CDR2 YSYEKL. The CDR3 extends over 15 amino acids. CDR3 DNA sequence: TGCGCCAGCAGCCAAGGTTCTTTTTCCTGGAGGCCGCAGTATTTT. Protein: CASSQGSFSWRPQYF.

The J gene is TRBJ1-1, the V gene TRBV7-7; D unclear. V was clipped by 5 bases and J by 4 bases, with 11 bases between them. CDR1 is SSHAT, CDR2 FNYEAQ, per germline (reference sequence). This CDR3 spans 13 amino acids. Written as DNA, the CDR3 is TGTGCCAGCAGCCCACAGCAAGCCACTGAAGCTTTCTTT. Encoded protein: CASSPQQATEAFF.

The gene calls are TRBV10-2 and TRBJ1-5; D call uncertain. V shed 5 bases and J shed 4 bases, with 9 bases lying between them. The germline gives CDR1 WSHSY, CDR2 SAAADI. The CDR3 covers 13 residues. DNA of the CDR3: TGCGCCAGCAGTACGAACAGTAATCAGCCCCAGCATTTT. Its protein product is CASSTNSNQPQHF.

This chain links TRBV13 with TRBJ2-1; 10 bases fit TRBD2. Germline V gene data show CDR1 as PRHDT and CDR2 as FYEKMQ (reference sequence). The length of the CDR3 is 16 residues. The ends lost 5 bases at V and 4 bases at J; junction bases unmatched: 8. In DNA form, the CDR3 reads TGTGCCAGCAGCCTATATAGCGGGGGGAAATACAATGAGCAGTTCTTC. Translating it yields CASSLYSGGKYNEQFF.

The chain combines TRBV19 with TRBJ1-2; D is ambiguous. CDR3 length equals 18 residues. The germline V gene encodes CDR1 LNHDA and CDR2 SQIVND (reference sequence). V was cut by 7 bases and J by 4 bases, with 28 bases left in between. CDR3 nucleotides: TGTGCCAGTAATCCAGCGGTCGGTACGGCACCCAAGGCCTATGGCTACACCTTC. It yields the protein CASNPAVGTAPKAYGYTF.

V is TRBV7-9 and J is TRBJ2-1; 13 bases fit TRBD2. The CDR3 is made up of 19 amino acids. The germline V gene has CDR1 SEHNR and CDR2 FQNEAQ (reference sequence). The J segment lost 0 bases and the V segment lost 4 bases, leaving 9 bases of the junction unmatched. CDR3 DNA: TGTGCCAGCAGCTCACTAGCGGGGGGGCCAATTGGCTCCTACAATGAGCAGTTCTTC. It yields the protein CASSSLAGGPIGSYNEQFF.

This rearrangement joins TRBV14 to TRBJ1-5; D is undetermined. This CDR3 spans 16 amino acids. The V end lost 1 base, the J end lost 5 bases, and 15 bases lay between the germline ends. The germline gives CDR1 SGHDN, CDR2 FVKESK. As DNA, the CDR3 is TGTGCCAGCAGCCAAGTACCAACAGCAATTTATCAGCCCCAGCATTTT. Protein sequence: CASSQVPTAIYQPQHF.

The genes are TRBV7-9 and TRBJ1-5, with no clear D. V was clipped by 6 bases and J by 2 bases, with 17 bases between them. The CDR3 runs to 16 residues. CDR1 and CDR2 from the germline V gene are SEHNR and FQNEAQ (reference sequence). The CDR3, as DNA: TGTGCCAGCAGTTACAACGGGAGAGGAGGCAATCAGCCCCAGCATTTT. It yields the protein CASSYNGRGGNQPQHF.

The chain joins TRBV5-1 to TRBJ2-3, with D tentatively TRBD2 (5 bases). V gave up 0 bases and J gave up 4 bases, with 9 bases separating them. CDR3 size: 14 residues. CDR1 SGHRS and CDR2 YFSETQ come from the germline V gene. CDR3 bases: TGCGCCAGCAGCTTGGCCAGGACTGCAGATACGCAGTATTTT. This codes for CASSLARTADTQYF.

The V and J genes are TRBV6-5 and TRBJ1-1; D is ambiguous. Trimming pared 9 bases from V and 1 base from J, leaving 15 bases between. Germline V CDR1 and CDR2: MNHEY, SVGAGI. This CDR3 has 14 residues. The DNA for the CDR3 is TGTGCCAGTCAGCCAGGCCTTGCGAACACTGAAGCTTTCTTT. Translated, it gives CASQPGLANTEAFF.